A selection of T cell receptor beta chains follows, all from one sample in a study of cytomegalovirus exposure and HLA in healthy donors. Profiling relied on immunoSEQ multiplex PCR, and the TCRdb table lists in-frame clones only, not all of them. This table has about 98,000 clones, around 70% appearing once. The sequenced sample was PBMCs. The receptors derive from a female donor in good health and CMV-seronegative. Both conserved end residues are part of each CDR3. Fields, in order: clone size, J gene, D gene, V gene, CDR3 DNA, CDR3 protein. A D gene is named only where the DNA matches it firmly. Size values are once, few and many counts, or a class for expanded clones, and some rows have none.

>NA|TRBJ2-2|NA|TRBV29-1
TGCAGCGTTTCGGACATCGGGGAGCTGTTTTTT
CSVSDIGELFF
>NA|TRBJ2-5|NA|TRBV7-3
TGTGCCAGCAGCTTTGCCTCCGGGGAGACCCAGTACTTC
CASSFASGETQYF
>NA|TRBJ1-3|TRBD1|TRBV11-3
TGTGCCAGCAGCTCCACCGGGACAGGGATAGACACCATATATTTT
CASSSTGTGIDTIYF
>NA|TRBJ1-1|NA|TRBV15
TGTGCCACCAGCAGAGGCCATACAGGGATGAACACTGAAGCTTTCTTT
CATSRGHTGMNTEAFF
>NA|TRBJ2-7|TRBD2|TRBV6-4
TGTGCCAGCAGTGACTGCCACCCTTCTAGCGGCGCCCCCTACGAGCAGTACTTC
CASSDCHPSSGAPYEQYF
>NA|TRBJ1-2|TRBD1|TRBV4-1
TGCGCCAGCAGCCAAGATCGCACAGGGGGGAATGGCTACACCTTC
CASSQDRTGGNGYTF
>NA|TRBJ1-1|TRBD1|TRBV7-9
TGTGCCAGCAGACGGGACAGGCTTAACACTGAAGCTTTCTTT
CASRRDRLNTEAFF
>NA|TRBJ2-1|NA|TRBV6-6
TGTGCCAGCAGTTCTAGCTCCTACAATGAGCAGTTCTTC
CASSSSSYNEQFF
>few|TRBJ1-2|TRBD1|TRBV6-5
TGTGCCAGCAGTAAAACGACAGGGTTCGACTATGGCTACACCTTC
CASSKTTGFDYGYTF
>few|TRBJ1-1|NA|TRBV4-2
TGTGCCAGCAGCCAGGAACAGAACCTAAACACTGAAGCTTTCTTT
CASSQEQNLNTEAFF
>NA|TRBJ1-4|NA|TRBV2
TGTGCCAGCAGTTTACAGGAGCCTAATGAAAAACTGTTTTTT
CASSLQEPNEKLFF
>few|TRBJ2-7|TRBD2|TRBV19
TGTGCCAGTAGTTTGACTAGCGGGAGGGCCGAGCAGTACTTC
CASSLTSGRAEQYF
>NA|TRBJ2-7|NA|TRBV7-9
TGTGCCAGCAGCTTGGGCCCAGGGATTTACGAGCAGTACTTC
CASSLGPGIYEQYF
>NA|TRBJ1-6|NA|TRBV2
TGTGCCAGCAGGGAACATAGCTCCTATAATTCCCCCCTCCACTTT
CASREHSSYNSPLHF
>NA|TRBJ2-1|NA|TRBV30
TGTGCCTGGAGTGTACTGGCGGGGGCTGTTGATGAGCAGTTCTTC
CAWSVLAGAVDEQFF
>few|TRBJ2-5|TRBD1|TRBV5-4
TGTGCCAGCAGCTTGCAGGGGGCAGGGGAGACCCAGTACTTC
CASSLQGAGETQYF
>NA|TRBJ2-7|NA|TRBV28
TGTGCCAGCAGTCTTATTTCCTACGAGCAGTACTTC
CASSLISYEQYF
>few|TRBJ1-2|NA|TRBV7-9
TGTGCCAGCAGCTTAGGGGCAGGGCAGTTATATGGCTACACCTTC
CASSLGAGQLYGYTF
>few|TRBJ1-5|NA|TRBV6-6
TGTGCCAGCAGTTCGCAGGGCGTGAACAATCAGCCCCAGCATTTT
CASSSQGVNNQPQHF
>NA|TRBJ2-2|TRBD1|TRBV10-1
TGCGCCAGCAGTGCGACAGGGGGAGCCGGGGAGCTGTTTTTT
CASSATGGAGELFF
>NA|TRBJ2-1|TRBD2|TRBV4-1
TGCGCCAGCAGCCGGACTAGCGGGAGGGCCTATTCCTACAATGAGCAGTTCTTC
CASSRTSGRAYSYNEQFF
>NA|TRBJ1-2|NA|TRBV30
TGTGCCTGGAGTCAGGGGCGGTATGGCTACACCTTC
CAWSQGRYGYTF
>NA|TRBJ2-1|TRBD2|TRBV27
TGTGCCAGCACCGACGGGACTAGCGGGAGTGGTGAGCAGTTCTTC
CASTDGTSGSGEQFF
>NA|TRBJ1-6|TRBD1|TRBV6-1
TGTGCCAGCAGTGAAAAGACATTTGGGACAGGGATGTCACCCCTCCACTTT
CASSEKTFGTGMSPLHF
>NA|TRBJ1-1|NA|TRBV4-3
TGCGCCAGCAGCCAAGAGAGGCCAGCCTTGAACACTGAAGCTTTCTTT
CASSQERPALNTEAFF
>few|TRBJ2-5|TRBD1|TRBV27
TGTGCCAGCAGAACGGACAGGCCAGGCGGGGAGACCCAGTACTTC
CASRTDRPGGETQYF